The present T cell receptor beta chain was sequenced within a study of blood T cells in healthy people across ages. Trimming pared 6 bases from V and 2 bases from J, leaving 16 bases between. Germline lookup yields CDR1 WNHNN and CDR2 SYGVQD (reference sequence). The CDR3 is 15 amino acids. Primers used in a second PCR of roughly 7 to 12 cycles were a sample-barcoded 5' primer and a J-beta primer mix. Each CDR3 protein gets one entry after TCRdb re-called the 5' RACE reads with MiXCR. The sample records around 1,700,000 distinct CDR3 sequences, approximately 30% being singletons. The rearrangement uses TRBV10-1 and TRBJ1-1; no clear D. The sequencing input was blood. This TCR was recovered from a woman younger than 45 in good health. In DNA, the CDR3 is TGCGCCAGCAGCCAAGATGGAAGAATTAACACTGAAGCTTTCTTT. Residues: CASSQDGRINTEAFF.